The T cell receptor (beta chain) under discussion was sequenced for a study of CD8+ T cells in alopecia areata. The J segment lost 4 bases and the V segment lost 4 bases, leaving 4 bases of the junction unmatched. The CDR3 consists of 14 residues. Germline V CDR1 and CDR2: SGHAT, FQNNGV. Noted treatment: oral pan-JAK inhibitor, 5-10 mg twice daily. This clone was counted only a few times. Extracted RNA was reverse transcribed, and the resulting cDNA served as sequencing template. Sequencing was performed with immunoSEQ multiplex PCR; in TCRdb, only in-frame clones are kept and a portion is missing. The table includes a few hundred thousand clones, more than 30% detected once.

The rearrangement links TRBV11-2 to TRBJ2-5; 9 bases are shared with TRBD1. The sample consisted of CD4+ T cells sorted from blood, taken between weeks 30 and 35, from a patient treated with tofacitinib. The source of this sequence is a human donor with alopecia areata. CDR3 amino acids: CASSSSTGGETQYF. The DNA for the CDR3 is TGTGCCAGCAGCTCCTCGACAGGGGGAGAGACCCAGTACTTC. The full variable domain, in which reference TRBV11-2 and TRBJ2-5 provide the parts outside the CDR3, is EAGVAQSPRYKIIEKRQSVAFWCNPISGHATLYWYQQILGQGPKLLIQFQNNGVVDDSQLPKDRFSAERLKGVDSTLKIQPAKLEDSAVYLCASSSSTGGETQYFGPGTRLLVL.